Each of the 6 T cell receptor beta chains below was sequenced from the same sample in a study of beta chain features in type 1 diabetes. Study-wide results and limits: Type 1 diabetes patients had moderately but significantly shorter TCRB CDR3s in all four CD4+ subsets.

Of the isolated RNA, all was reverse transcribed, and so the sequenced material was expressed TCRB transcripts. Sequencing used immunoSEQ multiplex PCR; TCRdb keeps in-frame clones, though not all of them. The sample holds 600,000 or so clones, around 12% seen once. These receptors lack a known antigen. Specimen: naive CD4+ T cells from blood. Receptor source: a man aged 25-40 years with type 1 diabetes.

The V gene is TRBV10-3, the J gene TRBJ2-7; D is perhaps TRBD1 (6 bases). Per the germline V gene, CDR1 is ENHRY and CDR2 is SYGVKD. This CDR3 contains 12 residues. V lost 8 bases, J lost 5 bases, and 13 bases lay in between. CDR3 protein: CAIAQQGHEQYF. DNA for the CDR3: TGTGCCATCGCTCAGCAGGGGCACGAGCAGTACTTC.

This clone has more than one count but fewer than ten. V is TRBV5-1 and J is TRBJ2-5; 7 bases match TRBD1. Germline CDR1 is SGHRS and CDR2 is YFSETQ. V shed 4 bases, J shed 2 bases, and the junction held 8 bases outside the gene matches. The CDR3 contains 15 residues. This CDR3 reads CASSPGTVTQETQYF. CDR3 bases: TGCGCCAGCAGCCCCGGGACAGTGACACAAGAGACCCAGTACTTC.

This clone was seen a few times. The genes are TRBV7-2 and TRBJ2-2; D gene unclear. Germline V gene data show CDR1 as SGHTA and CDR2 as FQGNSA. Between the trimmed V and J ends, which lost 0 bases and 4 bases, there was a span of 6 bases. The CDR3 runs 14 residues. In nucleotides, the CDR3 is TGTGCCAGCAGCTTAGCGCCTCTCACCGGGGAGCTGTTTTTT. Amino acid sequence: CASSLAPLTGELFF.

The rearrangement uses TRBV6-1 and TRBJ2-7, with 8 positions matching TRBD1. Germline CDR1 MNHNS, CDR2 SASEGT. CDR3 length: 15 residues. Trimming took 7 bases from V and 6 from J; bases not matched to a gene: 14. CDR3 loop: CASILAAGQGREQYF. CDR3 coding DNA: TGTGCCAGCATTCTTGCCGCCGGACAGGGTCGCGAGCAGTACTTC.

The V call is TRBV4-2, the J call TRBJ2-6, with D possibly being TRBD2 (6 bases). This CDR3 spans 18 amino acids. The V end was cut by 0 bases, the J end by 3 bases, with 15 bases between. The V gene's germline CDR1 is LGHNA and CDR2 YNFKEQ. CDR3 DNA: TGTGCCAGCAGCCAAGATCGATACGACGGGAGTGGGGCCAACGTCCTGACTTTC. Translated: CASSQDRYDGSGANVLTF.

Many counts were recorded for this clone. The chain links TRBV15 to TRBJ2-3; D remains ambiguous. This CDR3 has 13 amino acids. The germline V and J ends were trimmed by 6 bases and 4 bases, with 11 bases remaining between them. Germline V lookup: CDR1 LNHNV, CDR2 YYDKDF (reference sequence). Written as DNA, the CDR3 is TGTGCCACCAGGATCCGGGCCTCAGATACGCAGTATTTT. It specifies CATRIRASDTQYF.